The source of this T cell receptor (beta chain) is a study of T-cell memory formation after mild COVID-19. TCRdb fed the 5' RACE reads into MiXCR, producing one record per CDR3 protein. There are some 280,000 distinct CDR3 sequences in the sample; roughly 17% occur only once, and 20% to 25% lies in the top ten. This clonotype was seen a handful of times. Germline V lookup: CDR1 SGHRS, CDR2 YFSETQ. V shed 4 bases and J shed 1 base, with 12 bases lying between them. The CDR3 covers 14 residues. The source is a man between 18 and 35 years old who had mild COVID-19 (a few samples of this study predate the infection). Cell type and time point are not known. V and J are TRBV5-1 and TRBJ2-7, with unresolved D. Sequencing input: PBMCs or a T cell subset sorted from them (not recorded which). The CDR3 protein is CASSPQTDSYEQYV. The CDR3 nucleotides are TGCGCCAGCAGCCCCCAGACCGATTCCTACGAGCAGTACGTC.